Listed here are 27 T cell receptor beta chains from one sample, sequenced in a study of glioma-infiltrating T cells. The iRepertoire nested amplicon-rescue multiplex PCR amplified TCR alpha and beta CDR3s from RNA. MiXCR was run by TCRdb on the multiplex PCR reads, yielding one entry per CDR3 protein. Of roughly 130,000 distinct CDR3 sequences listed, roughly a quarter are singletons. Material: glioma tissue, nonneoplastic brain tissue, or PBMCs (not recorded which). The receptors originated from a human donor with low-grade glioma or glioblastoma, undergoing nonglioma brain surgery, or in good health (not recorded which).

This clonotype showed up just a few times. The V call is TRBV6-1, the J call TRBJ2-5; 9 bases map to TRBD1. Looked up from germline, CDR1 is MNHNS and CDR2 is SASEGT. The CDR3 totals 16 residues. The V gene end was trimmed by 3 bases and the J gene end by 5 bases; junction bases not matched to a gene: 10. This CDR3 is CASSDQQGAGQETQYF. The CDR3 DNA reads as TGTGCCAGCAGTGATCAACAGGGGGCAGGTCAGGAGACCCAGTACTTC.

This clonotype was counted only a few times. The genes are TRBV2 and TRBJ2-7; 8 bases fit TRBD1. The germline gives CDR1 SNHLY, CDR2 FYNNEI. The CDR3 runs 13 residues. The V and J ends lost 6 bases and 3 bases, in that order; junction bases with no gene match: 4. The CDR3 sequence is CASRGQGHYEQYV. Written as DNA, the CDR3 is TGTGCCAGCAGAGGACAGGGCCACTACGAGCAGTACGTC.

This clonotype was found many times. V is TRBV27 and J is TRBJ2-3; D gene uncertain. Germline V gene sequence: CDR1 MNHEY, CDR2 SMNVEV (reference sequence). The CDR3 has 14 amino acids. V was pared by 9 bases and J by 4 bases, with 17 bases between. The CDR3 DNA reads as TGTGCCAGGCAGTGGAACTGGCAGTCAGATACGCAGTATTTT. This translates into CARQWNWQSDTQYF.

The chain couples TRBV6-9 to TRBJ1-1; tentatively, D is TRBD1 (6 bases). Germline CDR1 reads MNHGY; CDR2 reads SVAAGI. V was shortened by 4 bases and J by 0 bases, with 18 bases between the two germline ends. This CDR3 contains 17 residues. In DNA form, the CDR3 reads TGTGCCAGCAGTTTACAGGGAAGCGACAGGATGAACACTGAAGCTTTCTTT. The encoded protein is CASSLQGSDRMNTEAFF.

This clonotype has at least ten counts. The chain carries TRBV6-1 and TRBJ2-5, with D tentatively TRBD1 (6 bases). Trimming shortened V by 6 bases and J by 1 base, and 12 bases separated the two germline ends. CDR1 and CDR2 (germline): MNHNS, SASEGT. This CDR3 has 14 residues. The CDR3: CASSRTVPQETQYF. The CDR3 bases are TGTGCCAGCAGCCGGACAGTACCCCAAGAGACCCAGTACTTC.

The genes are TRBV5-1 and TRBJ2-5; perhaps TRBD1 as D (5 bases). Germline loops: CDR1 SGHRS, CDR2 YFSETQ. The V gene lost 0 bases and the J gene lost 3 bases, with 9 bases spanning the gap. CDR3 length: 14 residues. CDR3 nucleotides: TGCGCCAGCAGCTTGGCCGGCAGGGAAGAGACCCAGTACTTC. This sequence encodes CASSLAGREETQYF.

The chain combines TRBV28 with TRBJ1-4; the D gene is possibly TRBD1 (5 bases). Germline lookup yields CDR1 MDHEN and CDR2 SYDVKM. V gave up 2 bases and J gave up 0 bases, with 13 bases separating them. CDR3 size: 17 residues. This chain's CDR3 is CASSLGTSGSTNEKLFF. In nucleotides, the CDR3 is TGTGCCAGCAGTTTAGGGACCTCAGGATCAACTAATGAAAAACTGTTTTTT.

The chain is built from TRBV20-1 and TRBJ1-5; D is unresolved. V was shortened by 1 base and J by 9 bases, with 13 bases between the two germline ends. The CDR3 is made up of 13 amino acids. Germline loops: CDR1 DFQATT, CDR2 SNEGSKA (reference sequence). The CDR3 region has the DNA TGCAGTGCTAGAGCCCAAGGTGCGGGGCCCCAGCATTTT. It yields the protein CSARAQGAGPQHF.

The chain links TRBV20-1 to TRBJ2-2, with D unresolved. Per the germline V gene, CDR1 is DFQATT and CDR2 is SNEGSKA (reference sequence). The V gene lost 4 bases and the J gene lost 3 bases, with 9 bases spanning the gap. This CDR3 has 13 amino acids. The CDR3 spells CSANSPYTGELFF. Here the CDR3 DNA reads TGCAGTGCTAATAGCCCTTACACCGGGGAGCTGTTTTTT.

On this clonotype: A clone one base away is much larger, so this may be a read error. V is TRBV6-1 and J is TRBJ1-1; no clear D. This CDR3 comprises 14 residues. Germline V gene sequence: CDR1 MNHNS, CDR2 SASEGT. CDR3 sequence: CASSEMRANTGAFF. The CDR3 nucleotides are TGTGCCAGCAGTGAAATGAGGGCGAACACTGGAGCTTTCTTT.

This clonotype was picked up a small number of times. The CDR3 here is CATSAGGIQETQYF. CDR3 bases: TGTGCCACCAGTGCAGGGGGGATACAAGAGACCCAGTACTTC. The chain employs TRBV24-1 and TRBJ2-5; weak D call: TRBD1 (7 bases). V lost 5 bases, J lost 2 bases, and 11 bases lay in between. This CDR3 comprises 14 residues. Looked up from germline, CDR1 is KGHDR and CDR2 is SFDVKD.

This chain connects TRBV4-1 to TRBJ1-2, with D possibly TRBD1 on 5 matching bases. V lost 3 bases and J 5 bases, leaving 25 bases between the germline ends. Looked up from germline, CDR1 is MGHRA and CDR2 is YSYEKL. This CDR3 is built from 18 residues. The DNA for the CDR3 is TGCGCCAGCAGCCAGAGGGGTTGGGACCCGGTAACTGGATATGGCTACACCTTC. It specifies CASSQRGWDPVTGYGYTF.

This chain uses TRBV29-1 with TRBJ2-4; 7 nucleotides line up with TRBD1. Germline CDR1 SQVTM, CDR2 ANQGSEA. This CDR3 region has 13 residues. V lost 4 bases and J lost 6; bases outside the gene matches: 6. The chain's CDR3 is CSVGGPGGNIQYF. The CDR3 DNA reads TGCAGCGTTGGGGGCCCAGGGGGAAACATTCAGTACTTC.

The chain uses TRBV20-1 and TRBJ1-6, with D unresolved. Germline V gives CDR1 DFQATT, CDR2 SNEGSKA (reference sequence). The CDR3 runs 13 residues. Trimming left V 3 bases short and J 10 bases short, with 13 bases between. The CDR3, as DNA: TGCAGTGCTAGTAGCAGTCTACAGTCACCCCTCCACTTT. This sequence encodes CSASSSLQSPLHF.

This clonotype showed up many times. The chain joins TRBV20-1 to TRBJ1-1; no definite D call. The V end was cut by 4 bases, the J end by 11 bases, with 20 bases between. The CDR3 length is 13 residues. CDR1 is DFQATT, CDR2 SNEGSKA, per germline (reference sequence). CDR3 sequence reads: CSAKWAGNPGAFF. The CDR3 DNA is TGCAGTGCTAAATGGGCGGGCAACCCTGGGGCTTTCTTT.

This clonotype has a count of ten or more. The J gene is TRBJ1-1, the V gene TRBV6-1, with 8 nucleotides matching TRBD1. With 6 bases clipped from V and 3 bases from J, the junction kept 6 bases outside the gene matches. The germline V gene encodes CDR1 MNHNS and CDR2 SASEGT. The CDR3 is 14 residues long. The CDR3 here is CASRKDRGYTEAFF. The CDR3, as DNA: TGTGCCAGCAGAAAAGACAGGGGCTACACTGAAGCTTTCTTT.

The V call is TRBV9, the J call TRBJ2-1; 8 bases line up with TRBD1. The germline V gene encodes CDR1 SGDLS and CDR2 YYNGEE. V was clipped by 5 bases and J by 3 bases; unmatched bases: 4. This CDR3 spans 14 amino acids. The CDR3, as DNA: TGTGCCAGCAGAGGACAGGGACTCTACAATGAGCAGTTCTTC. This translates into CASRGQGLYNEQFF.

This clonotype came up many times. The chain uses TRBV20-1 and TRBJ2-6; 9 bases align to TRBD1. Trimming took 4 bases from V and 4 from J; bases not matched to a gene: 14. Germline CDR1 and CDR2: DFQATT and SNEGSKA (reference sequence). The CDR3 covers 18 residues. CDR3 loop: CSAKTVPGTGNGANVLTF. In DNA, the CDR3 is TGCAGTGCTAAAACAGTTCCCGGGACAGGGAACGGGGCCAACGTCCTGACTTTC.

This clonotype occurred a few times. The chain combines TRBV5-1 with TRBJ1-2, with 7 bases matching TRBD1. The V segment lost 4 bases and the J segment 8 bases; nucleotides outside the gene matches: 14. Germline V lookup: CDR1 SGHRS, CDR2 YFSETQ. The CDR3 has 15 amino acids. This chain's CDR3 is CASSPRTGGMEGYTF. The CDR3 bases are TGCGCCAGCAGCCCCAGGACAGGAGGGATGGAGGGCTACACCTTC.

This clonotype was seen only a few times. The J gene is TRBJ2-1, the V gene TRBV11-2, with TRBD1 identical over 9 bases. From germline, CDR1 is SGHAT and CDR2 FQNNGV. The CDR3 loop spans 15 amino acids. Trimming removed 5 bases from V and 2 bases from J; junction bases left unmatched: 4. The CDR3 spells CASSRTGDPYNEQFF. The CDR3 bases are TGTGCCAGCAGCCGGACAGGGGACCCCTACAATGAGCAGTTCTTC.

This chain uses TRBV3-1 with TRBJ2-5; 9 bases align to TRBD1. The CDR3 length is 15 residues. V shed 6 bases, J shed 5 bases, and the junction held 10 bases outside the gene matches. CDR1 and CDR2 from the germline V gene are LGHDT and YNNKEL (reference sequence). The CDR3 DNA is TGTGCCAGCAGTCGGGGGGACAGGGCAGGCGAGACCCAGTACTTC. It yields the protein CASSRGDRAGETQYF.

This clonotype was observed a few times. The chain is built from TRBV28 and TRBJ2-7; D possibly matches TRBD1 or TRBD2 (6 bases each). The CDR3 extends over 14 amino acids. Deletions cut 2 bases from V and 2 bases from J, with 10 bases between. Per germline, CDR1 MDHEN and CDR2 SYDVKM. CDR3 protein: CASSLGGRAYEQYV. The CDR3 nucleotides read TGTGCCAGCAGTTTAGGGGGGCGGGCCTACGAGCAGTACGTC.

This clonotype was found once. A read error may explain this, as a much larger clone is one base away. This chain links TRBV7-2 with TRBJ2-5; D is unclear. This CDR3 has 12 amino acids. The germline V gene encodes CDR1 SGHTA and CDR2 FQGNSA. The CDR3 nucleotides read TGTGCCAGCAGCGAATTGCAAGGGACCCAGTACTTC. Its translation: CASSELQGTQYF. Looking up the rest from reference TRBV7-2 and TRBJ2-5 gives the full variable domain: GAGVSQSPSNKVTEKGKDVELRCDPISGHTALYWYRQSLGQGLEFLIYFQGNSAPDKSGLPSDRFSAERTGGSVSTLTIQRTQQEDSAVYLCASSELQGTQYFGPGTRLLVL.

This rearrangement joins TRBV7-6 to TRBJ2-3; D tentatively reads TRBD1 or TRBD2 (5 bases each). V was trimmed by 8 bases and J by 2 bases, leaving 8 bases between them. Germline CDR1 SGHVS, CDR2 FNYEAQ. CDR3 length equals 12 residues. The CDR3 loop reads CASGGYTDTQYF. The CDR3, as DNA: TGTGCCAGCGGGGGATACACAGATACGCAGTATTTT.

The chain has TRBV19 and TRBJ1-3; TRBD1 agrees at 9 bases. The germline V gene has CDR1 LNHDA and CDR2 SQIVND (reference sequence). The V gene end was trimmed by 7 bases and the J gene end by 2 bases; junction bases not matched to a gene: 6. CDR3 size: 15 residues. The CDR3 is CASMDRGGPGNTIYF. For the CDR3, the DNA is TGTGCCAGTATGGACAGGGGAGGACCTGGAAACACCATATATTTT.

This chain uses TRBV24-1 with TRBJ2-1, with TRBD1 identical over 9 bases. The CDR3 covers 16 residues. V was pared by 7 bases and J by 6 bases, with 12 bases of the junction left unmatched. Germline V CDR1 and CDR2: KGHDR, SFDVKD. CDR3 loop: CATSSQGARLGNEQFF. The CDR3 DNA reads TGTGCCACCAGCTCACAGGGGGCCCGCTTAGGCAATGAGCAGTTCTTC.

Within the sample, this clonotype is medium-sized (0.01 to 0.1%). The chain uses TRBV28 and TRBJ2-7, with a possible D match to TRBD2 (6 bases). CDR3 size: 14 residues. V was pared by 2 bases and J by 2 bases, with 10 bases between. Germline-derived CDR1 and CDR2 are MDHEN and SYDVKM. The CDR3: CASSLGGATYEQYV. The DNA of the CDR3 is TGTGCCAGCAGTTTAGGCGGGGCCACCTACGAGCAGTACGTC.